These 21 T cell receptor beta chains share one sample of origin, sequenced in a study of blood T cell repertoires in COVID-19. Assay used: immunoSEQ multiplex PCR; TCRdb lists only in-frame clones, some missing. The sample holds roughly 120,000 clones, just over 75% seen once. The sequenced sample was peripheral blood. Every receptor here comes from a woman at least 80 years old with acute or convalescent COVID-19.

The genes are TRBV5-6 and TRBJ1-2, with TRBD1 as a possible D gene (5 bases). Trimming removed 2 bases at V and 4 bases at J, with 15 bases between. In germline, CDR1 is SGHDT, CDR2 YYEEEE. The CDR3 contains 15 residues. This CDR3 is CASSFSGSGVYGYTF. The CDR3 coding sequence is TGTGCCAGCAGCTTCTCAGGGTCGGGCGTCTATGGCTACACCTTC.

The CDR3 coding sequence is TGCGCCAGCAGCCTCGGGACAGGGGGCATAAACACCATATATTTT. This encodes CASSLGTGGINTIYF. The chain joins TRBV5-1 to TRBJ1-3, with 12 bases fitting TRBD1. From germline, CDR1 is SGHRS and CDR2 YFSETQ. CDR3 length: 15 amino acids. Trimming cost V 4 bases and J 6 bases; bases outside gene matches: 5.

There are many counts of this clone. The CDR3 DNA follows: TGTGCCTGGAAGCTCCCCGGGACAGGGAGATACGAGCAGTACTTC. It translates to CAWKLPGTGRYEQYF. V gene TRBV30 combines with J gene TRBJ2-7; 9 nucleotides match TRBD1. Germline CDR1 is GTSNPN and CDR2 is SVGIG (reference sequence). The ends lost 4 bases at V and 4 bases at J; junction bases unmatched: 11. This CDR3 contains 15 residues. The full variable domain, its missing parts supplied by reference TRBV30 and TRBJ2-7, is SQTIHQWPATLVQPVGSPLSLECTVEGTSNPNLYWYRQAAGRGLQLLFYSVGIGQISSEVPQNLSASRPQDRQFILSSKKLLLSDSGFYLCAWKLPGTGRYEQYFGPGTRLTVT.

This chain joins TRBV23-1 and TRBJ2-1; 8 bases are shared with TRBD1. TRBV23-1 is assigned to the ORF class and has an uncertain function. The V and J ends lost 3 bases and 5 bases, in that order; junction bases with no gene match: 15. The CDR3 runs to 18 residues. As DNA, the CDR3 is TGCGCCAGCAGTCACACAAAGGACAGGGAATGGTGGGACAATGAGCAGTTCTTC. It translates to CASSHTKDREWWDNEQFF.

This clone was seen a single time. The chain joins TRBV5-6 to TRBJ1-4; unclear D gene. The CDR3 runs to 14 residues. Germline loops: CDR1 SGHDT, CDR2 YYEEEE. V lost 3 bases and J lost 0, with 6 bases in between. As DNA, the CDR3 is TGTGCCAGCAGCTACAGAGCAACTAATGAAAAACTGTTTTTT. It encodes CASSYRATNEKLFF.

The chain is built from TRBV5-4 and TRBJ2-2, with no clear D. Germline CDR1 and CDR2: SGHNT and YYREEE (reference sequence). This CDR3 has 16 amino acids. V was pared by 0 bases and J by 2 bases, with 11 bases between. CDR3 sequence reads: CASSLAARSNTGELFF. The CDR3 DNA reads TGTGCCAGCAGCTTGGCCGCGCGGAGTAACACCGGGGAGCTGTTTTTT.

The V call is TRBV6-5, the J call TRBJ2-3; TRBD1 matches at 7 bases. In germline, CDR1 is MNHEY, CDR2 SVGAGI. J gave up 0 bases and V 7 bases, and 4 bases lay outside the gene matches. This CDR3 spans 14 amino acids. The DNA for the CDR3 is TGTGCCAGCAAGGACAGGTATAGCACAGATACGCAGTATTTT. This codes for CASKDRYSTDTQYF.

This clone showed up just once. The V gene is TRBV7-2, the J gene TRBJ2-7, with a possible D match to TRBD2 (6 bases). The germline V gene has CDR1 SGHTA and CDR2 FQGNSA. V was clipped by 1 base and J by 0 bases, with 10 bases between them. The CDR3 extends over 15 amino acids. The CDR3 region is CASSLVRGISYEQYF. In DNA, the CDR3 is TGTGCCAGCAGCTTAGTCCGGGGGATCTCCTACGAGCAGTACTTC. Drawing the rest from reference TRBV7-2 and TRBJ2-7, the complete variable domain is GAGVSQSPSNKVTEKGKDVELRCDPISGHTALYWYRQSLGQGLEFLIYFQGNSAPDKSGLPSDRFSAERTGGSVSTLTIQRTQQEDSAVYLCASSLVRGISYEQYFGPGTRLTVT.

The chain is built from TRBV27 and TRBJ2-3, with TRBD1 matching over 8 bases. Trimming cost V 3 bases and J 10 bases; bases outside gene matches: 3. Germline-derived CDR1 and CDR2 are MNHEY and SMNVEV (reference sequence). The CDR3 totals 12 residues. The CDR3 DNA follows: TGTGCCAGCAGTTTTCAACAGGGGGCGCAGTATTTT. Amino acid sequence: CASSFQQGAQYF.

This clone was recorded once. This chain joins TRBV7-8 and TRBJ1-3; TRBD1 aligns across 7 bases. Germline CDR1 reads SGHVS; CDR2 reads FQNEAQ. This CDR3 comprises 15 residues. V shed 0 bases, J shed 9 bases, and the junction held 8 bases outside the gene matches. The CDR3 region has the DNA TGTGCCAGCAGCTTAGCCCGGGACAGTTGGGGCACCATATATTTT. Translating gives CASSLARDSWGTIYF. Based on the CDR3 plus reference TRBV7-8 and TRBJ1-3, the full variable domain is GAGVSQSPRYKVAKRGQDVALRCDPISGHVSLFWYQQALGQGPEFLTYFQNEAQLDKSGLPSDRFFAERPEGSVSTLKIQRTQQEDSAVYLCASSLARDSWGTIYFGEGSWLTVV.

The V and J genes are TRBV11-2 and TRBJ2-3; the match to TRBD1 covers 9 bases. After removal of 5 bases from V and 5 bases from J, the junction contained 5 bases not matched to a gene. The V gene's germline CDR1 is SGHAT and CDR2 FQNNGV. The CDR3 has 14 amino acids. CDR3 sequence reads: CASSVTGGLDTQYF. The CDR3 DNA reads TGTGCCAGCAGCGTTACAGGGGGCCTAGATACGCAGTATTTT.

The CDR3 DNA reads TGTGCCAGCAGTAGAACCGGGACAGGGGTTGGCTACACCTTC. Amino acids: CASSRTGTGVGYTF. The chain has TRBV6-5 and TRBJ1-2; 10 nucleotides match TRBD1. CDR3 length equals 14 residues. V lost 5 bases to trimming and J lost 7 bases; unmatched junction nucleotides: 7. Per the germline V gene, CDR1 is MNHEY and CDR2 is SVGAGI.

CDR3 DNA sequence: TGTGCCAGCAGTACCCCACGCAGGGGTAACACTGAAGCTTTCTTT. Its translation: CASSTPRRGNTEAFF. The chain recombines TRBV25-1 with TRBJ1-1; TRBD1 is a possible D gene (6 bases). The V and J ends lost 5 bases and 2 bases respectively, with 15 bases between them. This CDR3 has 15 amino acids. Germline-derived CDR1 and CDR2 are MGHDK and SYGVNS.

This rearrangement joins TRBV30 to TRBJ1-4; 7 bases align to TRBD1. CDR3 length equals 16 residues. From germline, CDR1 is GTSNPN and CDR2 SVGIG (reference sequence). Trimming cost V 2 bases and J 8 bases; bases outside gene matches: 14. The CDR3 sequence: CAWSTKTGKVGEKLFF. In DNA, the CDR3 is TGTGCCTGGAGTACGAAGACAGGGAAAGTTGGCGAAAAACTGTTTTTT. The entire variable domain, with the rest obtained from reference TRBV30 and TRBJ1-4, is as follows: SQTIHQWPATLVQPVGSPLSLECTVEGTSNPNLYWYRQAAGRGLQLLFYSVGIGQISSEVPQNLSASRPQDRQFILSSKKLLLSDSGFYLCAWSTKTGKVGEKLFFGSGTQLSVL.

Notes on this clone: Other nucleotide sequences from this sample produce the same CDR3. The chain recombines TRBV5-1 with TRBJ1-2; 7 bases map to TRBD1. The V and J ends lost 4 bases and 4 bases, in that order; junction bases with no gene match: 4. Per germline, CDR1 SGHRS and CDR2 YFSETQ. The CDR3 has 13 amino acids. In DNA form, the CDR3 reads TGCGCCAGCAGCCCGGGACAGAGCTATGGCTACACCTTC. It is translated as CASSPGQSYGYTF.

J is TRBJ1-3 and V is TRBV28; 10 bases agree with TRBD1. The junction had 9 bases not matched to a gene; V was cut back by 5 bases and J by 2 bases. The CDR3 sequence is 17 residues long. In germline, CDR1 is MDHEN, CDR2 SYDVKM. CDR3 sequence reads: CASSLPTGGFPGNTIYF. The CDR3 bases are TGTGCCAGCAGTCTACCGACAGGGGGCTTCCCTGGAAACACCATATATTTT.

This clone was counted a single time. CDR3 protein: CASSPDSTVGGELFF. In DNA, the CDR3 is TGTGCCAGCTCACCGGACTCTACGGTTGGCGGGGAGCTGTTTTTT. The chain couples TRBV18 to TRBJ2-2; D possibly corresponds to TRBD2 (5 bases). Trimming stripped 3 bases from V and 7 bases from J, with 15 bases between. Germline V CDR1 and CDR2: KGHSH, LQKENI. The CDR3 consists of 15 residues.

This clone has only a few counts. The chain joins TRBV6-1 to TRBJ2-7; 7 nucleotides line up with TRBD2. With 3 bases clipped from V and 1 base from J, the junction kept 9 bases outside the gene matches. There are 16 residues in the CDR3. Germline CDR1 and CDR2: MNHNS and SASEGT. CDR3 region: CASSDLGGGSSYEQYF. The DNA of the CDR3 is TGTGCCAGCAGTGATCTAGGCGGGGGAAGTTCCTACGAGCAGTACTTC.

The chain couples TRBV7-9 to TRBJ1-2; unclear D gene. The CDR3 loop spans 14 amino acids. The V end lost 0 bases, the J end lost 2 bases, and 7 bases lay between the germline ends. CDR1 and CDR2 (germline): SEHNR, FQNEAQ (reference sequence). The CDR3 reads CASSLAVRNYGYTF. For the CDR3, the DNA is TGTGCCAGCAGCTTAGCCGTCAGAAACTATGGCTACACCTTC.

The chain couples TRBV7-9 to TRBJ1-5; 8 bases match TRBD1. Per the germline V gene, CDR1 is SEHNR and CDR2 is FQNEAQ (reference sequence). The CDR3 has 17 residues. With 6 bases clipped from V and 4 bases from J, the junction kept 14 bases outside the gene matches. In nucleotides, the CDR3 is TGTGCCAGCAGTCCAAGTGGGGCAGACAGGGGTAATCAGCCCCAGCATTTT. Translated: CASSPSGADRGNQPQHF. The whole variable domain, remainder taken from reference TRBV7-9 and TRBJ1-5, is DTGVSQNPRHKITKRGQNVTFRCDPISEHNRLYWYRQTLGQGPEFLTYFQNEAQLEKSRLLSDRFSAERPKGSFSTLEIQRTEQGDSAMYLCASSPSGADRGNQPQHFGDGTRLSIL.

The V gene is TRBV5-5, the J gene TRBJ2-3; 10 bases line up with TRBD2. V was clipped by 4 bases and J by 0 bases; unmatched bases: 2. The CDR3 has 15 residues. CDR1 is SGHKS and CDR2 is YYEKEE in the germline V gene (reference sequence). CDR3 bases: TGTGCCAGCAGCCCTAGCGGGGGCAGCACAGATACGCAGTATTTT. Translated, it gives CASSPSGGSTDTQYF.